This TCR beta chain is drawn from a study of T cell responses to AZD1222 COVID-19 vaccine. General study points: Two doses of AZD1222 preceded a rise in Spike-specific TCR breadth and depth.

CDR3 length: 19 residues. Germline CDR1 reads SGHTA; CDR2 reads FQGNSA. V dropped 0 bases and J dropped 0 bases, with 15 bases sitting between them. About this clone: Its antigen remains unidentified.

Only in-frame clones appear in the TCRdb table, and some are missing; sequencing was by immunoSEQ multiplex PCR. Among 130,000 to 150,000 clones listed, around 94% were seen once. This receptor was obtained from an adult who had recovered from COVID-19. The chain has TRBV7-2 and TRBJ1-6; D call uncertain. Specimen: peripheral blood, collected after recovery from COVID-19. The CDR3 DNA is TGTGCCAGCAGCTTAGCGGATGGCAGACTAAGCTCCTATAATTCACCCCTCCACTTT. It translates to CASSLADGRLSSYNSPLHF. The variable domain in full, completed from reference TRBV7-2 and TRBJ1-6, reads GAGVSQSPSNKVTEKGKDVELRCDPISGHTALYWYRQSLGQGLEFLIYFQGNSAPDKSGLPSDRFSAERTGGSVSTLTIQRTQQEDSAVYLCASSLADGRLSSYNSPLHFGNGTRLTVT.